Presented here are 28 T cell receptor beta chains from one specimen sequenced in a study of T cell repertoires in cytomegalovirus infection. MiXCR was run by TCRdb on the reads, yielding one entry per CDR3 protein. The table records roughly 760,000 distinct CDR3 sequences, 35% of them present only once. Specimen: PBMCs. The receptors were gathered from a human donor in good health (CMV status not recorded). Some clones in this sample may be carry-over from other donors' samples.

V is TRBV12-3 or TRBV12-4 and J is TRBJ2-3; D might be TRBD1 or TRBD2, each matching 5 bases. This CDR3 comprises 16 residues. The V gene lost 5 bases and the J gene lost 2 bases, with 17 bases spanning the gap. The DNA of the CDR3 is TGTGCCAGCAGTCGACAACCGGGACGACCCACAGATACGCAGTATTTT. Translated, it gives CASSRQPGRPTDTQYF.

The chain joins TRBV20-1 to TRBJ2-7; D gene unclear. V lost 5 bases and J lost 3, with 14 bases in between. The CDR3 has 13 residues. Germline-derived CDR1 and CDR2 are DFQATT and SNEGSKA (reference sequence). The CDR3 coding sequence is TGCAGTGCTCCTACAACTTTTGGCTACGAGCAGTACTTC. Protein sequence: CSAPTTFGYEQYF.

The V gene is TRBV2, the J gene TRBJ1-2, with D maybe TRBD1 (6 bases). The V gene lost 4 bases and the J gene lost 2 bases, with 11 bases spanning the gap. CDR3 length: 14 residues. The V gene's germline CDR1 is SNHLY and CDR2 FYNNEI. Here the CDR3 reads CASSGWTVNYGYTF. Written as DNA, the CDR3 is TGTGCCAGCAGTGGGTGGACAGTGAACTATGGCTACACCTTC.

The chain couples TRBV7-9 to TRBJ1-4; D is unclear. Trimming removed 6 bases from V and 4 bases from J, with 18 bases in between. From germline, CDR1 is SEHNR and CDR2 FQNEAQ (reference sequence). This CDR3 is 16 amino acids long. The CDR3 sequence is CASRSPPGVDNEKLFF. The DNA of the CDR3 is TGTGCCAGCAGATCCCCGCCCGGGGTAGATAATGAAAAACTGTTTTTT.

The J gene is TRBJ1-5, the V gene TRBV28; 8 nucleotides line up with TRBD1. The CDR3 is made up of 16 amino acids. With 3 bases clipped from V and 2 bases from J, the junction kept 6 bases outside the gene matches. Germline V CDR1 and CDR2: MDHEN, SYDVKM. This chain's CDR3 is CASSLVRGLGNQPQHF. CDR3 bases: TGTGCCAGCAGTTTGGTCAGGGGGCTTGGCAATCAGCCCCAGCATTTT.

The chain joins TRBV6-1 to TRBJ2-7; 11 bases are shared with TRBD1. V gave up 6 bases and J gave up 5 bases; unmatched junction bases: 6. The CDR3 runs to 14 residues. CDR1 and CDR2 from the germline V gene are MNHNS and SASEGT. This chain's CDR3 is CASRGQGARNEQYF. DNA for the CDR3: TGTGCCAGCAGAGGACAGGGGGCTCGAAACGAGCAGTACTTC.

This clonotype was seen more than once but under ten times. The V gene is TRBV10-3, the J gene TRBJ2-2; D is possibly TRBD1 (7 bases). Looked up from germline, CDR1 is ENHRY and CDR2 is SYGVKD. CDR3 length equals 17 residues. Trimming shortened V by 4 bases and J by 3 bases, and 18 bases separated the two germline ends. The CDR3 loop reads CAISGANGRGDTGELFF. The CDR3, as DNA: TGTGCCATCAGTGGAGCGAACGGCAGGGGGGACACCGGGGAGCTGTTTTTT.

As DNA, the CDR3 is TGTGCCAGCAGCTTAGCGGGGGACAACGGGGAGCTGTTTTTT. Translating it yields CASSLAGDNGELFF. The rearrangement uses TRBV7-2 and TRBJ2-2, with D maybe TRBD1 (6 bases). Germline CDR1 reads SGHTA; CDR2 reads FQGNSA. This CDR3 is built from 14 residues. V lost 0 bases and J lost 7, with 9 bases in between.

Here the CDR3 DNA reads TGCAGTGCTAGAGGATCCGCTGGACTAGCGGGGCGTAGTTCCTACAATGAGCAGTTCTTC. Translated: CSARGSAGLAGRSSYNEQFF. V gene TRBV20-1 combines with J gene TRBJ2-1, with 12 positions matching TRBD2. V shed 1 base and J 1 base; nucleotides not matched to a gene: 14. The CDR3 has 20 amino acids. In germline, CDR1 is DFQATT, CDR2 SNEGSKA (reference sequence).

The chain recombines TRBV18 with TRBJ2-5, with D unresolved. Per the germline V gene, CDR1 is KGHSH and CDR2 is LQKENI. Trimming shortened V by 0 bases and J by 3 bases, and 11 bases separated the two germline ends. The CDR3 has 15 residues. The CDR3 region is CASSPPVRVEETQYF. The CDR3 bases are TGTGCCAGCTCACCACCGGTAAGGGTGGAAGAGACCCAGTACTTC.

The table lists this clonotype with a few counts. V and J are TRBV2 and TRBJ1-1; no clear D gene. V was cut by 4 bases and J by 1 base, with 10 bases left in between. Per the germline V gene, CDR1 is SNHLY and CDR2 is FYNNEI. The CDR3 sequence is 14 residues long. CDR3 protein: CASSAEGRNTEAFF. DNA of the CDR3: TGTGCCAGCAGTGCAGAAGGCCGGAACACTGAAGCTTTCTTT.

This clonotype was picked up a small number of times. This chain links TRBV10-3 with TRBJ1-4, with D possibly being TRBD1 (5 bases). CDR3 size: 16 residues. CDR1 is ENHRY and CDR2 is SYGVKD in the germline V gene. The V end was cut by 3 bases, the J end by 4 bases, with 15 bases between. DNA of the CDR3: TGTGCCATCAGTGACTACTCCGGGACGGGTAATGAAAAACTGTTTTTT. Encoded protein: CAISDYSGTGNEKLFF.

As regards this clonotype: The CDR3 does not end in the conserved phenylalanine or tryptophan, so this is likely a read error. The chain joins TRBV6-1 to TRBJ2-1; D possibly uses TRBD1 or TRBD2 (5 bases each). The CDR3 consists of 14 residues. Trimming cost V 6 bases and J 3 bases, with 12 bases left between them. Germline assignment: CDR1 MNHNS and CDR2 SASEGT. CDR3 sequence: CASRGEGRYNEQFC. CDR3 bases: TGTGCCAGCAGGGGGGAAGGTCGCTACAATGAGCAGTTCTGC.

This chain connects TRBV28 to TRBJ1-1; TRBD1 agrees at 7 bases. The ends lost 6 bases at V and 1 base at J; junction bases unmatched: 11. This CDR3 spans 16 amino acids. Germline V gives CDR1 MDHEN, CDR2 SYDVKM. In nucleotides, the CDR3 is TGTGCCAGCAGCCGCCCTCTGGACAGGAAGAACACTGAAGCTTTCTTT. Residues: CASSRPLDRKNTEAFF. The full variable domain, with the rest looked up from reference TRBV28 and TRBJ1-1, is DVKVTQSSRYLVKRTGEKVFLECVQDMDHENMFWYRQDPGLGLRLIYFSYDVKMKEKGDIPEGYSVSREKKERFSLILESASTNQTSMYLCASSRPLDRKNTEAFFGQGTRLTVV.

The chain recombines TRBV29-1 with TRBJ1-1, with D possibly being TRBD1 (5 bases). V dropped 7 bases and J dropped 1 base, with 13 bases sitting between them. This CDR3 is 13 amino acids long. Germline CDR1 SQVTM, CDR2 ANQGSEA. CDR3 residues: CSAPGRGNTEAFF. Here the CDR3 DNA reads TGCAGCGCCCCGGGACGGGGGAACACTGAAGCTTTCTTT.

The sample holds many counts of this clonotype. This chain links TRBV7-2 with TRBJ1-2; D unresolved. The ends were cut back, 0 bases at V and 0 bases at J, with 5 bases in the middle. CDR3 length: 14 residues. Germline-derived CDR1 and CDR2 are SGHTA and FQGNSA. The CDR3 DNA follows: TGTGCCAGCAGCTTAGCGGGCACTAACTATGGCTACACCTTC. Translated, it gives CASSLAGTNYGYTF.

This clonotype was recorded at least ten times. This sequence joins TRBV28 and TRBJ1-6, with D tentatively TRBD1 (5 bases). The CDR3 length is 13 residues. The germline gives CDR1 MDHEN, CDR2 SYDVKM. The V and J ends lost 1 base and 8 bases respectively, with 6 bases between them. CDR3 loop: CASSLSGDSPLHF. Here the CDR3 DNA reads TGTGCCAGCAGTTTATCGGGGGATTCACCCCTCCACTTT.

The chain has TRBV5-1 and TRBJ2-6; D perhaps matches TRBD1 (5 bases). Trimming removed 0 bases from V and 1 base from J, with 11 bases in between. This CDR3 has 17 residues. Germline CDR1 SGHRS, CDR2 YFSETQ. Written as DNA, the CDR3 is TGCGCCAGCAGCTTGGCAGGGCAAAGGTCTGGGGCCAACGTCCTGACTTTC. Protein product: CASSLAGQRSGANVLTF.

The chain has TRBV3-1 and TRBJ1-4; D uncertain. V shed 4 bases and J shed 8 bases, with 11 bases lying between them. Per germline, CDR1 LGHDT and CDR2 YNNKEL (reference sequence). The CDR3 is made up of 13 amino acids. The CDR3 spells CASSPPSREKLFF. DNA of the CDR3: TGTGCCAGCAGCCCCCCATCTCGAGAAAAACTGTTTTTT.

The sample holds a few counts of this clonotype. DNA of the CDR3: TGTGCCACCAGCACAGGGGGCGCGGCCTATGGCTACACCTTC. It translates to CATSTGGAAYGYTF. This chain links TRBV15 with TRBJ1-2, with TRBD1 identical over 8 bases. Germline-derived CDR1 and CDR2 are LNHNV and YYDKDF (reference sequence). V gave up 4 bases and J gave up 4 bases; unmatched junction bases: 5. CDR3 length: 14 amino acids. Complete variable domain (other parts from reference TRBV15 and TRBJ1-2): DAMVIQNPRYQVTQFGKPVTLSCSQTLNHNVMYWYQQKSSQAPKLLFHYYDKDFNNEADTPDNFQSRRPNTSFCFLDIRSPGLGDTAMYLCATSTGGAAYGYTFGSGTRLTVV.

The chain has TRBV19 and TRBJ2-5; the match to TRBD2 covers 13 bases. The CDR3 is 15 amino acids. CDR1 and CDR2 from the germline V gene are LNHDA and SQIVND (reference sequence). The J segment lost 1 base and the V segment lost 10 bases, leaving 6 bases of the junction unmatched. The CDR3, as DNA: TGTGCCACCGGGACTAGCGGGATACGCCAAGAGACCCAGTACTTC. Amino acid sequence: CATGTSGIRQETQYF.

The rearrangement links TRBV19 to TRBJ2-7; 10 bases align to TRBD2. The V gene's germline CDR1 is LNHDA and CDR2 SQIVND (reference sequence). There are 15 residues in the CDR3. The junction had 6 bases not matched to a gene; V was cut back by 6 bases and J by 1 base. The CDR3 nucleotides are TGTGCCAGTAGCCCCGGGACTAGCGCTTCCTACGAGCAGTACTTC. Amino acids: CASSPGTSASYEQYF.

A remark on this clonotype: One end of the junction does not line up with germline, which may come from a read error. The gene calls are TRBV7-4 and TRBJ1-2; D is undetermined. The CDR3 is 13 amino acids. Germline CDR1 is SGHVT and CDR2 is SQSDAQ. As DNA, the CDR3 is TGTGCCAGCAGCTCCGGGGTGGTCCTCGGCTCCACCTTC. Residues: CASSSGVVLGSTF.

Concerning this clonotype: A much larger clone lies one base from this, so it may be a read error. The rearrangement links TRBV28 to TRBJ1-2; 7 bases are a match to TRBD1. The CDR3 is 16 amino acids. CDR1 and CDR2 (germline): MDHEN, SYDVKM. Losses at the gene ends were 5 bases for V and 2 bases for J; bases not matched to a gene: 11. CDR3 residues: CASSQPPETGNYGYTF. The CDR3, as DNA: TGTGCCAGCAGTCAGCCCCCCGAGACAGGGAACTATGGCTACACCTTC.

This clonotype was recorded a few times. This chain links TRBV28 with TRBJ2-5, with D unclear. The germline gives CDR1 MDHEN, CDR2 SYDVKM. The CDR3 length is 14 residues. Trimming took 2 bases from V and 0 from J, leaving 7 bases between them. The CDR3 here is CASSLVEYQETQYF. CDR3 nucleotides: TGTGCCAGCAGTTTAGTTGAATACCAAGAGACCCAGTACTTC.

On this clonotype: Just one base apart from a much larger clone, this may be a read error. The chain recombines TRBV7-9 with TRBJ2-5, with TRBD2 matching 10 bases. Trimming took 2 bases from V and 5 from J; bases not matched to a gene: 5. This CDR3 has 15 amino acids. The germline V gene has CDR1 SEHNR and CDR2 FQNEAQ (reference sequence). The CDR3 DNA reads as TGTGCCAGCAGCTTACTTAGCGGGGGGCATGAGACCCAGTACTTC. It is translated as CASSLLSGGHETQYF.

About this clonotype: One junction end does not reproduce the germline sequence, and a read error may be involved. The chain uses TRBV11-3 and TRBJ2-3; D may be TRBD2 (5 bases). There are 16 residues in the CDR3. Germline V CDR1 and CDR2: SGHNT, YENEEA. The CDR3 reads CSSSPGLPFAPDTQYF. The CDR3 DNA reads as TGTTCCAGCAGCCCAGGACTCCCCTTTGCCCCAGATACGCAGTATTTT.

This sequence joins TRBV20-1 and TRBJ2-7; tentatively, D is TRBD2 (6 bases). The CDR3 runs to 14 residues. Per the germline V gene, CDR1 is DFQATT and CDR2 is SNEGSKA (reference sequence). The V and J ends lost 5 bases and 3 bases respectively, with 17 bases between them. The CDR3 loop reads CSAQQGRRGYEQYF. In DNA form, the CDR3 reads TGCAGTGCTCAGCAGGGACGGAGGGGCTACGAGCAGTACTTC.